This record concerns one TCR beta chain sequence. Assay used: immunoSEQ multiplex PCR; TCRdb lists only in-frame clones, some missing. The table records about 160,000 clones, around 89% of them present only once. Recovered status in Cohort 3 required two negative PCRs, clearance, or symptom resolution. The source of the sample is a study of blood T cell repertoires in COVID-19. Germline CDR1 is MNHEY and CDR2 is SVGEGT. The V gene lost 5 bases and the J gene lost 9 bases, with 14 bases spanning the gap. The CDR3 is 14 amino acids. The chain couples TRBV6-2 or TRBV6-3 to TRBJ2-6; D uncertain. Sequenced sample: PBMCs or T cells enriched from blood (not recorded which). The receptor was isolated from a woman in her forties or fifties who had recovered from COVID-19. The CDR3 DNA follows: TGTGCCAGCAGTGATTTCCAAGGCGGCAACGTCCTGACTTTC. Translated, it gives CASSDFQGGNVLTF.